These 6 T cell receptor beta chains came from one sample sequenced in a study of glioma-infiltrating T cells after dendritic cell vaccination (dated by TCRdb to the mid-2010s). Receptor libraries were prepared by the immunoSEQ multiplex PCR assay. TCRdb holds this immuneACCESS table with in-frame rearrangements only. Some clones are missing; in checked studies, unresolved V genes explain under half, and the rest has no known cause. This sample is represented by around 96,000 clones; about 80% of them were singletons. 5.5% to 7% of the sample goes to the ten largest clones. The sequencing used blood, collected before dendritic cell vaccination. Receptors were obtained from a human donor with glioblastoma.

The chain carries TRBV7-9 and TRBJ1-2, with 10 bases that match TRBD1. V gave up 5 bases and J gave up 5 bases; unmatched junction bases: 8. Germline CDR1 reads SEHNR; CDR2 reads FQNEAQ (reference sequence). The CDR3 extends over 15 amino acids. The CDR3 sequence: CASSRRDRGDYGYTF. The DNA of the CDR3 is TGTGCCAGCAGCCGCCGGGACAGGGGAGATTATGGCTACACCTTC.

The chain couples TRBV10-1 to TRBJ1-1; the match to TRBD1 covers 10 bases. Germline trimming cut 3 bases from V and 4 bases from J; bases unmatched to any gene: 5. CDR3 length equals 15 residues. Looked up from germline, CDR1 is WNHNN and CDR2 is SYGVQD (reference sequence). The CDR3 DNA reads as TGCGCCAGCAGTGACATTGGGACAGGGGTCACTGAAGCTTTCTTT. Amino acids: CASSDIGTGVTEAFF.

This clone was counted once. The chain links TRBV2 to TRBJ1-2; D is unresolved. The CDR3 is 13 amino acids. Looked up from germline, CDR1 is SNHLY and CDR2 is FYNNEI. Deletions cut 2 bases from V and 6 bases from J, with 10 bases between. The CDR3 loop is CASSEHEGNGYTF. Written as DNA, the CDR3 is TGTGCCAGCAGTGAACATGAGGGAAATGGCTACACCTTC.

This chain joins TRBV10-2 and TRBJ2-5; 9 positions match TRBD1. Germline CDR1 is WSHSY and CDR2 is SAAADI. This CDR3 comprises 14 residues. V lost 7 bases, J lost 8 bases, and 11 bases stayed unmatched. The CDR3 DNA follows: TGCGCCAGCACCTTAGGGGGACAGGGAGTCACCCAGTACTTC. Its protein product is CASTLGGQGVTQYF.

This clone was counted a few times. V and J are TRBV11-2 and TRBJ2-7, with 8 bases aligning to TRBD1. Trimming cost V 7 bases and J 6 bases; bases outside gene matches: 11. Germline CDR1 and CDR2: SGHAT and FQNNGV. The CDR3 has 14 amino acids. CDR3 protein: CASKNQGAVSEQYF. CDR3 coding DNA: TGTGCCAGCAAAAACCAGGGGGCAGTATCCGAGCAGTACTTC.

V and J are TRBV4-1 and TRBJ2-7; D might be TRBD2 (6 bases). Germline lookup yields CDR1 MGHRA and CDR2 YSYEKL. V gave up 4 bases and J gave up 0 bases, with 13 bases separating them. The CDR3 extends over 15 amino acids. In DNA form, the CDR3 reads TGCGCCAGCAGCCCCAGGGTAGCGGCCTCCTACGAGCAGTACTTC. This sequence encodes CASSPRVAASYEQYF.